The T cell receptor (beta chain) under discussion was sequenced for a study of cytomegalovirus exposure and HLA in healthy donors. This clone was seen a single time. The antigen is undetermined. PCR used 60 Vbeta primers and 13 Jbeta primers. The table came from immunoSEQ multiplex PCR; TCRdb's copy has only in-frame clones and leaves some out. The sample has about 140,000 clones, 76% seen once. Broader study findings: Later analysis identified around 15,000 TCR beta sequences associated with HLA alleles, using a false discovery rate threshold of 0.05.

CDR1 is SGHRS and CDR2 is YFSETQ in the germline V gene. The CDR3 runs 17 residues. J was trimmed by 0 bases and V by 4 bases; bases with no gene match: 7. The chain links TRBV5-1 to TRBJ2-2; TRBD1 matches 9 bases. Sequenced input: PBMCs. This clonotype was obtained from a male donor in good health and CMV-seronegative. The DNA for the CDR3 is TGCGCCAGCAGCCCTGGGGACAGGGCGCCGAACACCGGGGAGCTGTTTTTT. Translated: CASSPGDRAPNTGELFF.